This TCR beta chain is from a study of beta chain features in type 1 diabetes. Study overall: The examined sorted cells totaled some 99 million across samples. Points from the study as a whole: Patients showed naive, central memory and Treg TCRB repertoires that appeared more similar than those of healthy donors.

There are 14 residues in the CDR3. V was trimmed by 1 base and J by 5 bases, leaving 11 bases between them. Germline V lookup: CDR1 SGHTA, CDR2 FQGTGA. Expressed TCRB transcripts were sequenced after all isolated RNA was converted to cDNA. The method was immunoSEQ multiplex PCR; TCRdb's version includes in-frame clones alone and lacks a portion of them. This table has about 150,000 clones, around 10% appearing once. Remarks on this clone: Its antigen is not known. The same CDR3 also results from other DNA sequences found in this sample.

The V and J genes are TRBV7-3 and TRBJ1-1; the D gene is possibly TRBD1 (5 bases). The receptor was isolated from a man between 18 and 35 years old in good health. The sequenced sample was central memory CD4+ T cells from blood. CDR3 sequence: CASSLNGAGTEAFF. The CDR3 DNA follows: TGTGCCAGCAGCTTAAATGGGGCAGGGACTGAAGCTTTCTTT.